The 25 T cell receptor beta chains below were found in one sample sequenced in a study of blood T cells in healthy people across ages. Using a J-beta primer mix together with a sample-barcoded 5' primer, a second PCR was run for roughly 6 to 12 cycles. From the 5' RACE reads, TCRdb called clonotypes with MiXCR, one entry per CDR3 protein. The profile shows approximately 900,000 distinct CDR3 sequences, about 48% of them singletons. The sequencing sample was made of blood. These receptors came from a man between 25 and 39 years old in good health.

This clonotype showed up just a few times. V and J are TRBV7-9 and TRBJ1-1; D call uncertain. Germline CDR1 and CDR2: SEHNR and FQNEAQ (reference sequence). Trimming cost V 1 base and J 6 bases, with 3 bases left between them. The CDR3 has 11 amino acids. The CDR3 coding sequence is TGTGCCAGCAGCTTAGAGCCTGAAGCTTTCTTT. This codes for CASSLEPEAFF.

The V call is TRBV7-2, the J call TRBJ2-5, with 9 bases lining up with TRBD2. From germline, CDR1 is SGHTA and CDR2 FQGNSA. The junction had 9 bases not matched to a gene; V was cut back by 5 bases and J by 5 bases. This CDR3 region has 15 residues. This CDR3 reads CASSTLAGPPETQYF. The CDR3 nucleotides are TGTGCCAGCAGCACGCTAGCGGGGCCCCCGGAGACCCAGTACTTC.

The chain uses TRBV6-2 or TRBV6-3 and TRBJ1-2; 7 bases fit TRBD1. V was pared by 10 bases and J by 4 bases, with 9 bases of the junction left unmatched. The CDR3 sequence is 13 residues long. Germline V gene sequence: CDR1 MNHEY, CDR2 SVGEGT. CDR3 sequence (DNA): TGTGCCACCTCCGGAAACAGGGGCTATGGCTACACCTTC. Amino acid sequence: CATSGNRGYGYTF.

V usage is TRBV20-1 and J usage is TRBJ2-5; unclear D gene. The V end lost 6 bases, the J end lost 5 bases, and 13 bases lay between the germline ends. This CDR3 has 12 amino acids. The germline V gene has CDR1 DFQATT and CDR2 SNEGSKA (reference sequence). The CDR3 is CSAHLREETQYF. DNA of the CDR3: TGCAGTGCCCACTTACGTGAGGAGACCCAGTACTTC.

This clonotype has just a few counts. J is TRBJ2-1 and V is TRBV28; D possibly matches TRBD1 or TRBD2 (5 bases each). CDR3 length: 15 amino acids. The germline gives CDR1 MDHEN, CDR2 SYDVKM. V lost 5 bases to trimming and J lost 10 bases, with 21 bases between them. The CDR3 protein is CASSPRGRGATEQFF. In nucleotides, the CDR3 is TGTGCCAGCAGTCCCCGCGGTAGAGGGGCGACGGAGCAGTTCTTC.

The chain carries TRBV10-3 and TRBJ2-1; 9 bases map to TRBD2. CDR1 and CDR2 from the germline V gene are ENHRY and SYGVKD. J was trimmed by 8 bases and V by 6 bases; bases with no gene match: 8. This CDR3 region has 14 residues. CDR3 nucleotide sequence: TGTGCCATCAGGCGGGGGGGCCTCTTAGATGAGCAGTTCTTC. It translates to CAIRRGGLLDEQFF.

V gene TRBV18 combines with J gene TRBJ2-3; 8 bases align to TRBD1. The CDR3 spans 15 residues. Germline CDR1 KGHSH, CDR2 LQKENI. With V trimmed by 3 bases and J by 2 bases, 4 bases remained unmatched. Written as DNA, the CDR3 is TGTGCCAGCTCACCTCAGGGGGCCCTCACAGATACGCAGTATTTT. This translates into CASSPQGALTDTQYF.

This clonotype was observed a handful of times. The chain uses TRBV27 and TRBJ1-4; D gene unclear. Germline values: CDR1 MNHEY, CDR2 SMNVEV (reference sequence). This CDR3 has 16 residues. V lost 6 bases, J lost 0 bases, and 14 bases lay in between. In DNA, the CDR3 is TGTGCCAGCAGGGCGAAAATGGTCGCAACTAATGAAAAACTGTTTTTT. It codes for CASRAKMVATNEKLFF.

This chain joins TRBV28 and TRBJ1-1, with D possibly being TRBD1 (5 bases). The CDR3 spans 16 residues. The germline V and J ends were trimmed by 5 bases and 1 base, with 17 bases remaining between them. Germline V gives CDR1 MDHEN, CDR2 SYDVKM. The CDR3 bases are TGTGCCAGCAGTCCCCTCCTACAGGACAAGAACACTGAAGCTTTCTTT. Protein product: CASSPLLQDKNTEAFF.

This clonotype was recorded a few times. V usage is TRBV4-1 and J usage is TRBJ2-5; the D is unclear. The V and J ends lost 1 base and 2 bases respectively, with 5 bases between them. The CDR3 extends over 13 amino acids. The germline V gene encodes CDR1 MGHRA and CDR2 YSYEKL. The CDR3 DNA reads as TGCGCCAGCAGCCAAGTCGTACAAGAGACCCAGTACTTC. Protein: CASSQVVQETQYF.

This chain connects TRBV6-6 to TRBJ1-2, with D tentatively TRBD1 (6 bases). The V end was cut by 2 bases, the J end by 8 bases, with 15 bases between. The germline V gene has CDR1 MNHNY and CDR2 SVGAGI (reference sequence). CDR3 length: 14 amino acids. The CDR3 nucleotides are TGTGCCAGCAGTTACGGGGGGCCTGCCGAGGGCTACACCTTC. Its translation is CASSYGGPAEGYTF.

The V call is TRBV11-3, the J call TRBJ2-1; 8 bases are a match to TRBD2. V shed 0 bases and J 2 bases; nucleotides not matched to a gene: 6. The CDR3 is 17 residues long. Germline CDR1 SGHNT, CDR2 YENEEA. This chain's CDR3 is CASSLDRGGNAYNEQFF. CDR3 DNA: TGTGCCAGCAGCTTAGATCGGGGGGGGAACGCCTACAATGAGCAGTTCTTC.

The chain uses TRBV7-6 and TRBJ1-1; 10 positions agree with TRBD1. The trim removed 3 bases at V and 1 base at J, leaving 8 bases unmatched. CDR1 is SGHVS, CDR2 FNYEAQ, per germline. The CDR3 is made up of 17 amino acids. This CDR3 is CASSFPGTGEPNTEAFF. The CDR3 bases are TGTGCCAGCAGCTTTCCTGGGACAGGGGAACCGAACACTGAAGCTTTCTTT.

This chain joins TRBV5-1 and TRBJ2-6, with D perhaps TRBD2 (6 bases). CDR1 SGHRS and CDR2 YFSETQ come from the germline V gene. V shed 4 bases and J shed 4 bases, with 9 bases lying between them. CDR3 length: 14 residues. DNA for the CDR3: TGCGCCAGCAGCCCCGCGGGGGGGGCCAACGTCCTGACTTTC. Translating it yields CASSPAGGANVLTF.

The chain joins TRBV16 to TRBJ1-6; D is uncertain. Germline V gene data show CDR1 as KGHSY and CDR2 as FQNENV. The CDR3 runs 17 residues. With 2 bases removed from V and 0 bases from J, the gap between germline ends came to 11 bases. The CDR3 sequence is CASSQTRLGSYNSPLHF. The DNA for the CDR3 is TGTGCCAGCAGCCAAACTCGTCTTGGCTCCTATAATTCACCCCTCCACTTT. Full variable domain (remainder filled in from reference TRBV16 and TRBJ1-6): GEEVAQTPKHLVRGEGQKAKLYCAPIKGHSYVFWYQQVLKNEFKFLISFQNENVFDETGMPKERFSAKCLPNSPCSLEIQATKLEDSAVYFCASSQTRLGSYNSPLHFGNGTRLTVT.

This clonotype was seen only once. The V and J genes are TRBV9 and TRBJ2-6; D is unresolved. V shed 1 base and J shed 13 bases, with 9 bases lying between them. The CDR3 runs 12 residues. Germline values: CDR1 SGDLS, CDR2 YYNGEE. CDR3 nucleotides: TGTGCCAGCAGCGTAAGTGCCGGTGTCCTGACTTTC. It translates to CASSVSAGVLTF.

The rearrangement uses TRBV6-2 or TRBV6-3 and TRBJ2-5; D might be TRBD1 (6 bases). The CDR3 spans 13 residues. Per germline, CDR1 MNHEY and CDR2 SVGEGT. V dropped 2 bases and J dropped 13 bases, with 17 bases sitting between them. The CDR3 here is CASSYVEQGGWYF. For the CDR3, the DNA is TGTGCCAGCAGTTACGTGGAACAGGGTGGATGGTACTTC.

The chain carries TRBV27 and TRBJ1-2; TRBD1 matches at 9 bases. The length of the CDR3 is 15 residues. After removal of 5 bases from V and 2 bases from J, the junction contained 6 bases not matched to a gene. Germline lookup yields CDR1 MNHEY and CDR2 SMNVEV (reference sequence). CDR3: CASSGTGLKNYGYTF. DNA of the CDR3: TGTGCCAGCAGTGGGACAGGGCTAAAAAACTATGGCTACACCTTC.

The chain recombines TRBV18 with TRBJ2-7, with 11 positions matching TRBD2. Per germline, CDR1 KGHSH and CDR2 LQKENI. Trimming cost V 4 bases and J 2 bases; bases outside gene matches: 7. The CDR3 loop spans 16 amino acids. The chain's CDR3 is CASSQYISGGAYEQYF. The CDR3 nucleotides are TGTGCCAGCTCACAATATATTAGCGGGGGGGCCTACGAGCAGTACTTC. The variable domain in full, completed from reference TRBV18 and TRBJ2-7, reads NAGVMQNPRHLVRRRGQEARLRCSPMKGHSHVYWYRQLPEEGLKFMVYLQKENIIDESGMPKERFSAEFPKEGPSILRIQQVVRGDSAAYFCASSQYISGGAYEQYFGPGTRLTVT.

The chain couples TRBV10-3 to TRBJ1-6; D remains ambiguous. V lost 3 bases and J 11 bases, leaving 8 bases between the germline ends. Germline V lookup: CDR1 ENHRY, CDR2 SYGVKD. The CDR3 runs to 12 residues. CDR3 sequence: CAISEGNTPLHF. CDR3 bases: TGTGCCATCAGTGAAGGGAATACACCCCTCCACTTT.

This clonotype has ten or more counts. The chain employs TRBV5-1 and TRBJ2-3, with D maybe TRBD1 (6 bases). Per germline, CDR1 SGHRS and CDR2 YFSETQ. V lost 0 bases, J lost 1 base, and 15 bases lay in between. This CDR3 contains 17 residues. Here the CDR3 reads CASSLVIQGLGTDTQYF. The CDR3 nucleotides are TGCGCCAGCAGCTTGGTAATCCAGGGGCTAGGCACAGATACGCAGTATTTT.

This clonotype occurred a few times. This sequence joins TRBV6-6 and TRBJ1-2; possible D gene TRBD1, 6 bases. V gave up 8 bases and J gave up 3 bases, with 10 bases separating them. Looked up from germline, CDR1 is MNHNY and CDR2 is SVGAGI (reference sequence). The CDR3 covers 12 residues. The CDR3 nucleotides are TGTGCCAGCTCCGGGACATACTATGGCTACACCTTC. This translates into CASSGTYYGYTF.

The V and J genes are TRBV29-1 and TRBJ2-7; D not certain. CDR1 is SQVTM and CDR2 is ANQGSEA in the germline V gene. Trimming took off 4 bases at V and 2 bases at J, with 12 bases between the two ends. CDR3 size: 13 residues. CDR3 nucleotides: TGCAGCGTTGTAAAGGGATCAACCTACGAGCAGTACTTC. Protein product: CSVVKGSTYEQYF.

As to this clonotype: One junction end disagrees with the germline gene, perhaps due to a read error. The chain couples TRBV20-1 to TRBJ2-5; perhaps D is TRBD1 or TRBD2 (5 bases each). CDR1 and CDR2 (germline): DFQATT, SNEGSKA (reference sequence). The CDR3 runs 15 residues. The DNA for the CDR3 is TGCAGTGCTATTACCCCGGGAAGGGGAGAAGAGACCCGGTACTTC. Amino acids: CSAITPGRGEETRYF.

The rearrangement joins TRBV6-5 to TRBJ2-5, with TRBD2 identical over 7 bases. Gene TRBJ2-7 matches the end of the DNA better, so the J call may be wrong. CDR3 size: 13 residues. From germline, CDR1 is MNHEY and CDR2 SVGAGI. As DNA, the CDR3 is TGTGCCAGCATCGACCCAGCGGGGTACGAGCAGTACTTC. Translated: CASIDPAGYEQYF.